This T cell receptor (beta chain) came from a study of OX40 agonist ivuxolimab in advanced cancers. Study-wide background: Three patients had partial responses: one hepatocellular carcinoma, two cutaneous melanoma.

Overall study results and limits: Both blood CD4+ and CD8+ T cells showed clonal growth by week 6 at 0.1 to 3.0 mg/kg.

Libraries were prepared by immunoSEQ multiplex PCR; TCRdb keeps only in-frame clonotypes and omits some of them. This table has about 80,000 clones, roughly 86% appearing once. Per the germline V gene, CDR1 is SGHRS and CDR2 is YFSETQ. The CDR3 sequence is 15 residues long. Comment on this clone: Its antigen is not known.

Patients were ineligible given autoimmune disease history or systemic immunosuppression. Sequenced here: CD4+ or CD8+ T cells sorted from blood, sampled in a trial of the OX40 agonist ivuxolimab. This chain joins TRBV5-1 and TRBJ2-5; TRBD1 matches 9 bases. The J call may be wrong; the DNA end is better matched by TRBJ2-7. The TCR was taken from an adult with an advanced solid tumor such as melanoma, head and neck, liver or kidney cancer. The DNA of the CDR3 is TGCGCCAGCAGCTTGGCCGGGACAGGGATCTACGAGCAGTACTTC. Amino acid sequence: CASSLAGTGIYEQYF.